This T cell receptor beta chain was identified in a study of blood T cell repertoires in COVID-19. Sequencing used immunoSEQ multiplex PCR; TCRdb keeps in-frame clones, though not all of them. The sample lists 300,000 to 400,000 clones, about nine tenths occurring once. Germline lookup yields CDR1 SGHVS and CDR2 FQNEAQ. J lost 8 bases, V lost 0 bases, and 9 bases had no gene match. CDR3 length equals 16 residues. V usage is TRBV7-8 and J usage is TRBJ1-5; 8 nucleotides line up with TRBD1. This TCR derives from a woman in her 70s with COVID-19, enrolled during active disease. The sequenced sample consisted of peripheral blood. The CDR3 bases are TGTGCCAGCAGCTTAGCGGGCAGGGGGCGTGTGGAGCCCCAGCATTTT. Translating it yields CASSLAGRGRVEPQHF. The whole variable domain, remainder taken from reference TRBV7-8 and TRBJ1-5, is GAGVSQSPRYKVAKRGQDVALRCDPISGHVSLFWYQQALGQGPEFLTYFQNEAQLDKSGLPSDRFFAERPEGSVSTLKIQRTQQEDSAVYLCASSLAGRGRVEPQHFGDGTRLSIL.